The rows below give T cell receptor beta chains drawn from one sample of a study of beta chain features in type 1 diabetes. Profiling relied on immunoSEQ multiplex PCR, and the TCRdb table lists in-frame clones only, not all of them. Counted here are 150,000 to 190,000 clones, approximately 8.1% occurring once; the ten biggest clones make up less than 0.85%. Source material: central memory CD4+ T cells from blood. These receptor sequences come from a man aged 18 to 29 in good health. Each CDR3 is given with its conserved first and last residue. A D gene is named only where the DNA matches it firmly. Size is stated for part of the rows, as once, few or many counts, or as a class when the clone is expanded.

J gene,V gene,D gene,clone size,CDR3 protein,CDR3 DNA
TRBJ2-7,TRBV2,NA,few,CASRVDRNYEQYF,TGTGCCAGCAGAGTCGACAGAAACTACGAGCAGTACTTC
TRBJ2-1,TRBV18,TRBD2,many,CASSPPLSGADEQFF,TGTGCCAGCTCACCCCCCCTTAGCGGGGCCGATGAGCAGTTCTTC
TRBJ2-1,TRBV11-1,TRBD1,few,CASSSDRGYNEQFF,TGTGCCAGCAGCTCGGACAGGGGGTACAATGAGCAGTTCTTC
TRBJ1-4,TRBV28,NA,few,CASAGRVDQKLFF,TGTGCCAGCGCGGGGAGGGTGGATCAAAAACTGTTTTTT
TRBJ2-1,TRBV6-5,NA,NA,CASSYDEGPNEQFF,TGTGCCAGCAGTTACGACGAGGGTCCCAATGAGCAGTTCTTC
TRBJ1-5,TRBV28,NA,few,CASSMASVGNQPQHF,TGTGCCAGCAGTATGGCATCAGTTGGCAATCAGCCCCAGCATTTT
TRBJ2-3,TRBV5-4,NA,few,CASSFTGEDTQYF,TGTGCCAGCAGCTTTACGGGAGAAGATACGCAGTATTTT
TRBJ2-7,TRBV7-2,TRBD2,NA,CASSLVGTRDYEQYF,TGTGCCAGCAGCTTAGTAGGGACTAGAGACTACGAGCAGTACTTC
TRBJ1-6,TRBV18,NA,few,CASSPRQAHWSPLHF,TGTGCCAGCTCCCCTCGACAGGCGCATTGGTCACCCCTCCACTTT
TRBJ1-2,TRBV18,NA,few,CASSLGARGYGYTF,TGTGCCAGCTCCCTCGGAGCTCGGGGCTATGGCTACACCTTC